Shown below are 24 T cell receptor beta chains from a single sample sequenced in a study of regulatory and conventional T cells in RAG deficiency. The sorted conventional CD4+ T cells were CD25-low and CD127-high, with genomic DNA sequenced. Method: immunoSEQ multiplex PCR; TCRdb's copy keeps in-frame clones and lacks some. The sample lists some 31,000 clones, 90% to 95% occurring once. The sample also formed part of further work on regulatory T cells. That source reports: Amplification used 52 TRBV primers and 13 TRBJ primers.

Sequences were obtained from CD25- CD4+ T cells sorted from blood. These receptors were collected from a human donor in good health.

The chain employs TRBV19 and TRBJ1-5; 7 nucleotides align to TRBD1. This CDR3 has 14 residues. V was clipped by 4 bases and J by 3 bases; unmatched bases: 3. Germline values: CDR1 LNHDA, CDR2 SQIVND (reference sequence). This chain's CDR3 is CASSKQGNNQPQHF. The CDR3 DNA is TGTGCCAGTAGTAAACAGGGGAACAATCAGCCCCAGCATTTT.

The chain carries TRBV19 and TRBJ2-3; 8 bases align to TRBD2. The germline CDR1 and CDR2 sequences are LNHDA and SQIVND (reference sequence). The CDR3 runs 17 residues. Trimming cost V 3 bases and J 7 bases; bases outside gene matches: 15. The CDR3 protein is CASSINSGVLRVNTQYF. The CDR3 DNA sequence: TGTGCCAGTAGTATTAATAGCGGGGTCCTCAGGGTTAATACGCAGTATTTT.

The genes are TRBV5-1 and TRBJ2-2, with 10 bases lining up with TRBD2. The CDR3 sequence is 16 residues long. Losses at the gene ends were 0 bases for V and 1 base for J; bases not matched to a gene: 0. Per the germline V gene, CDR1 is SGHRS and CDR2 is YFSETQ. The CDR3 reads CASSLGLAGNTGELFF. The CDR3 DNA is TGCGCCAGCAGCTTGGGACTAGCGGGGAACACCGGGGAGCTGTTTTTT. The full variable domain, completed using reference TRBV5-1 and TRBJ2-2, is KAGVTQTPRYLIKTRGQQVTLSCSPISGHRSVSWYQQTPGQGLQFLFEYFSETQRNKGNFPGRFSGRQFSNSRSEMNVSTLELGDSALYLCASSLGLAGNTGELFFGEGSRLTVL.

The chain combines TRBV10-3 with TRBJ1-6; TRBD1 matches 8 bases. The CDR3 is made up of 15 amino acids. CDR1 and CDR2 from the germline V gene are ENHRY and SYGVKD. The V segment lost 3 bases and the J segment 6 bases; nucleotides outside the gene matches: 4. CDR3 region: CAISDRDRGNSPLHF. CDR3 nucleotides: TGTGCCATCAGTGATCGTGACAGGGGTAATTCACCCCTCCACTTT.

This chain uses TRBV7-9 with TRBJ2-1, with D possibly matching TRBD1 (5 bases). V was shortened by 5 bases and J by 3 bases, with 8 bases between the two germline ends. Germline V lookup: CDR1 SEHNR, CDR2 FQNEAQ (reference sequence). The CDR3 sequence is 13 residues long. The CDR3 nucleotides are TGTGCCAGCAGCGACACAGGCTACAATGAGCAGTTCTTC. This encodes CASSDTGYNEQFF.

This chain links TRBV6-5 with TRBJ1-5; D gene uncertain. V lost 6 bases to trimming and J lost 0 bases, with 12 bases between them. Germline V lookup: CDR1 MNHEY, CDR2 SVGAGI. This CDR3 spans 15 amino acids. The CDR3 DNA sequence: TGTGCCAGCAGCCTAGACGGCGATAGCAATCAGCCCCAGCATTTT. Amino acids: CASSLDGDSNQPQHF.

J is TRBJ1-5 and V is TRBV19; 11 nucleotides agree with TRBD1. The CDR3 runs 18 residues. Losses at the gene ends were 2 bases for V and 3 bases for J; bases not matched to a gene: 9. Per germline, CDR1 LNHDA and CDR2 SQIVND (reference sequence). The CDR3 sequence is CASSIQRRGQGANQPQHF. The CDR3 coding sequence is TGTGCCAGTAGTATACAGAGGCGTGGACAGGGGGCCAATCAGCCCCAGCATTTT. Looking up the rest from reference TRBV19 and TRBJ1-5 gives the full variable domain: DGGITQSPKYLFRKEGQNVTLSCEQNLNHDAMYWYRQDPGQGLRLIYYSQIVNDFQKGDIAEGYSVSREKKESFPLTVTSAQKNPTAFYLCASSIQRRGQGANQPQHFGDGTRLSIL.

V usage is TRBV28 and J usage is TRBJ2-5, with TRBD2 matching 9 bases. The ends lost 1 base at V and 1 base at J; junction bases unmatched: 4. CDR1 MDHEN and CDR2 SYDVKM come from the germline V gene. CDR3 length equals 16 residues. The CDR3: CASSLFASGAQETQYF. Here the CDR3 DNA reads TGTGCCAGCAGTTTATTTGCTAGCGGGGCCCAAGAGACCCAGTACTTC.

The chain carries TRBV15 and TRBJ1-3, with D possibly matching TRBD1 (6 bases). The CDR3 is 15 amino acids. The V gene's germline CDR1 is LNHNV and CDR2 YYDKDF (reference sequence). The V and J ends lost 0 bases and 3 bases respectively, with 9 bases between them. This CDR3 reads CATSRDQGYGNTIYF. In nucleotides, the CDR3 is TGTGCCACCAGCAGAGATCAGGGGTATGGAAACACCATATATTTT.

This clone was seen only once. This sequence joins TRBV11-3 and TRBJ2-5, with D possibly TRBD1 on 5 matching bases. Germline V lookup: CDR1 SGHNT, CDR2 YENEEA. This CDR3 comprises 14 residues. Trimming took 1 base from V and 4 from J, leaving 10 bases between them. CDR3 DNA sequence: TGTGCCAGCAGCTTAGCCGGACATACAGAGACCCAGTACTTC. Amino acid sequence: CASSLAGHTETQYF. The full variable domain, with the rest looked up from reference TRBV11-3 and TRBJ2-5, is EAGVVQSPRYKIIEKKQPVAFWCNPISGHNTLYWYLQNLGQGPELLIRYENEEAVDDSQLPKDRFSAERLKGVDSTLKIQPAELGDSAVYLCASSLAGHTETQYFGPGTRLLVL.

V gene TRBV27 combines with J gene TRBJ2-5, with 14 bases identical to TRBD2. Germline V gives CDR1 MNHEY, CDR2 SMNVEV (reference sequence). V was clipped by 6 bases and J by 2 bases; unmatched bases: 2. This CDR3 region has 15 residues. CDR3 residues: CASSWTSGGQETQYF. CDR3 bases: TGTGCCAGCAGCTGGACTAGCGGGGGGCAAGAGACCCAGTACTTC.

This chain connects TRBV7-2 to TRBJ2-2; 8 positions agree with TRBD1. Germline values: CDR1 SGHTA, CDR2 FQGNSA. The J segment lost 4 bases and the V segment lost 2 bases, leaving 15 bases of the junction unmatched. There are 19 residues in the CDR3. The CDR3 spells CASSLWHRGNVYLTGELFF. As DNA, the CDR3 is TGTGCCAGCAGCTTATGGCACAGGGGGAACGTGTACCTCACCGGGGAGCTGTTTTTT.

The chain employs TRBV19 and TRBJ2-7; tentatively, D is TRBD2 (5 bases). Trimming shortened V by 4 bases and J by 1 base, and 14 bases separated the two germline ends. Per the germline V gene, CDR1 is LNHDA and CDR2 is SQIVND (reference sequence). The CDR3 has 15 amino acids. The CDR3 reads CASSKPGSPSYEQYF. The CDR3 DNA reads as TGTGCCAGTAGTAAGCCGGGATCCCCGTCCTACGAGCAGTACTTC.

The rearrangement uses TRBV18 and TRBJ1-6, with 7 bases identical to TRBD1. The V segment lost 3 bases and the J segment 7 bases; nucleotides outside the gene matches: 6. The CDR3 loop spans 15 amino acids. The germline gives CDR1 KGHSH, CDR2 LQKENI. CDR3 coding DNA: TGTGCCAGCTCACCGACGATACAGGGGAATTCACCCCTCCACTTT. Translating gives CASSPTIQGNSPLHF.

The V call is TRBV19, the J call TRBJ1-6; 9 bases line up with TRBD1. This CDR3 comprises 14 residues. Trimming cost V 8 bases and J 11 bases; bases outside gene matches: 10. From germline, CDR1 is LNHDA and CDR2 SQIVND (reference sequence). The CDR3 DNA is TGTGCCAGTGAGCGGACAGGGGAAAGGACACCCCTCCACTTT. This gives the protein CASERTGERTPLHF. Full variable domain (remainder filled in from reference TRBV19 and TRBJ1-6): DGGITQSPKYLFRKEGQNVTLSCEQNLNHDAMYWYRQDPGQGLRLIYYSQIVNDFQKGDIAEGYSVSREKKESFPLTVTSAQKNPTAFYLCASERTGERTPLHFGNGTRLTVT.

CDR3 amino acids: CAANRAGANVLTF. The DNA of the CDR3 is TGTGCCGCCAACAGGGCTGGGGCCAACGTCCTGACTTTC. The chain carries TRBV19 and TRBJ2-6, with a weak D call TRBD1 (6 bases). This CDR3 has 13 amino acids. Trimming took 11 bases from V and 2 from J, leaving 10 bases between them. Germline V gene sequence: CDR1 LNHDA, CDR2 SQIVND (reference sequence).

The V call is TRBV19, the J call TRBJ2-7, with D maybe TRBD1 (6 bases). The CDR3 spans 17 residues. Germline assignment: CDR1 LNHDA and CDR2 SQIVND (reference sequence). Trimming took off 5 bases at V and 1 base at J, with 21 bases between the two ends. CDR3 protein: CASSVRSFRDTSYEQYF. In nucleotides, the CDR3 is TGTGCCAGTAGTGTCCGCTCCTTCCGGGACACTTCCTACGAGCAGTACTTC. The whole variable domain, filled in from reference TRBV19 and TRBJ2-7, reads DGGITQSPKYLFRKEGQNVTLSCEQNLNHDAMYWYRQDPGQGLRLIYYSQIVNDFQKGDIAEGYSVSREKKESFPLTVTSAQKNPTAFYLCASSVRSFRDTSYEQYFGPGTRLTVT.

The chain couples TRBV6-5 to TRBJ1-6; TRBD1 matches at 7 bases. Trimming at V came to 0 bases and at J to 7 bases, leaving 3 bases not matched to a gene. This CDR3 spans 15 amino acids. Germline V gene data show CDR1 as MNHEY and CDR2 as SVGAGI. Written as DNA, the CDR3 is TGTGCCAGCAGTTACTCGCGGGACAGAAATTCACCCCTCCACTTT. This sequence encodes CASSYSRDRNSPLHF.

The J gene is TRBJ2-5, the V gene TRBV6-5; TRBD1 matches at 7 bases. V lost 10 bases, J lost 5 bases, and 7 bases stayed unmatched. The germline V gene encodes CDR1 MNHEY and CDR2 SVGAGI. This CDR3 region has 12 residues. In nucleotides, the CDR3 is TGTGCCACGCAAGACAGGGCTGAGACCCAGTACTTC. This sequence encodes CATQDRAETQYF.

This clone was seen only once. This chain uses TRBV7-9 with TRBJ1-4; D not resolved. The CDR3 totals 11 residues. Trimming took 7 bases from V and 8 from J, leaving 8 bases between them. Germline V gene sequence: CDR1 SEHNR, CDR2 FQNEAQ (reference sequence). The CDR3 sequence is CASTLGEKLFF. CDR3 bases: TGTGCCAGCACCTTGGGCGAAAAACTGTTTTTT.

The rearrangement uses TRBV18 and TRBJ2-3; 8 bases map to TRBD1. V lost 2 bases, J lost 1 base, and 8 bases stayed unmatched. This CDR3 spans 17 amino acids. Per germline, CDR1 KGHSH and CDR2 LQKENI. In DNA, the CDR3 is TGTGCCAGCTCACCATGGGCTCCGGGACAGGGCACAGATACGCAGTATTTT. Translated: CASSPWAPGQGTDTQYF. Full variable domain (missing parts from reference TRBV18 and TRBJ2-3): NAGVMQNPRHLVRRRGQEARLRCSPMKGHSHVYWYRQLPEEGLKFMVYLQKENIIDESGMPKERFSAEFPKEGPSILRIQQVVRGDSAAYFCASSPWAPGQGTDTQYFGPGTRLTVL.

The V call is TRBV11-2, the J call TRBJ2-2; 10 bases line up with TRBD1. The CDR3 runs 16 residues. Germline V gives CDR1 SGHAT, CDR2 FQNNGV. Trimming took 5 bases from V and 6 from J; bases not matched to a gene: 9. The DNA of the CDR3 is TGTGCCAGCAGCGACAGGGGGCTCCCTGACGCCGGGGAGCTGTTTTTT. Amino acid sequence: CASSDRGLPDAGELFF. The full variable domain, its missing parts supplied by reference TRBV11-2 and TRBJ2-2, is EAGVAQSPRYKIIEKRQSVAFWCNPISGHATLYWYQQILGQGPKLLIQFQNNGVVDDSQLPKDRFSAERLKGVDSTLKIQPAKLEDSAVYLCASSDRGLPDAGELFFGEGSRLTVL.

The rearrangement links TRBV5-1 to TRBJ2-5; TRBD1 agrees at 8 bases. Trimming at V came to 0 bases and at J to 5 bases, leaving 0 bases not matched to a gene. The CDR3 covers 13 residues. Germline V gene lookup returns CDR1 SGHRS and CDR2 YFSETQ. The CDR3: CASSLGQGETQYF. Here the CDR3 DNA reads TGCGCCAGCAGCTTGGGACAGGGGGAGACCCAGTACTTC.

The genes are TRBV30 and TRBJ2-2; weak D call: TRBD2 (5 bases). Trimming cost V 0 bases and J 6 bases, with 23 bases left between them. The CDR3 extends over 18 amino acids. The germline V gene has CDR1 GTSNPN and CDR2 SVGIG (reference sequence). As DNA, the CDR3 is TGTGCCTGGAGTGTACAGCGGCTGTCCTCCGCGAATGCCGGGGAGCTGTTTTTT. Its protein product is CAWSVQRLSSANAGELFF. Complete variable domain (other parts from reference TRBV30 and TRBJ2-2): SQTIHQWPATLVQPVGSPLSLECTVEGTSNPNLYWYRQAAGRGLQLLFYSVGIGQISSEVPQNLSASRPQDRQFILSSKKLLLSDSGFYLCAWSVQRLSSANAGELFFGEGSRLTVL.